The present entry profiles one T cell receptor (beta chain) with its context. This CDR3 spans 15 amino acids. Germline V gives CDR1 KGHSH, CDR2 LQKENI. Trimming at V came to 2 bases and at J to 5 bases, leaving 3 bases not matched to a gene. The sample comes from a study of blood T cell repertoires in COVID-19. The overall study: Acute-phase and convalescent COVID-19 samples originated in the United States, Italy and Spain. T cells, B-cell-depleted T cells, or PBMCs provided the cDNA or gDNA that served as material.

Source study methods: Amplification with reference gene primers provided the estimates of nucleated cell counts. Generated by immunoSEQ multiplex PCR, the TCRdb table keeps only in-frame clones and is missing some. V, J and clone size are those of that table, while D and trimming were read from the DNA. Of about 270,000 clones detected, less than 90% appear once; the ten largest clones hold roughly 4%. The sequence was collected from a man aged 55 to 70 who had recovered from COVID-19. The V gene is TRBV18, the J gene TRBJ1-2, with 12 bases that match TRBD1. Sequencing was carried out using peripheral blood. The CDR3 region has the DNA TGTGCCAGCTCACCAATGGGACAGGGGGCGTATGGCTACACCTTC. This sequence encodes CASSPMGQGAYGYTF.